This T cell receptor beta chain was sequenced during a study of tumor and adjacent non-tumor tissue in lung cancer. No cell sorting was done before RNA was extracted from the tissue. Study-wide results and limits: Normal lung showed higher cumulative top 100 clone frequency than tumor. Shorter survival was associated with higher TCR diversity in tumors.

Germline V gene lookup returns CDR1 SGHDT and CDR2 YYEEEE. The CDR3 covers 15 residues. The ends were cut back, 3 bases at V and 9 bases at J, with 19 bases in the middle. The table lists this clonotype with a few counts. Its antigen is undetermined. TCRbeta libraries were built with three rounds of nested PCR, modified from ARM-PCR. Each CDR3 protein gets one entry after TCRdb re-called the multiplex PCR reads with MiXCR. The repertoire holds about 200,000 distinct CDR3 sequences, with around 70% as singletons. The V and J genes are TRBV5-6 and TRBJ1-5, with D perhaps matching TRBD1 (5 bases). The sequence came from a man in his fifties or sixties with non-small cell lung cancer. The sample was lung tumor tissue. The CDR3 region is CASSYYRSLKGPQHF. As DNA, the CDR3 is TGTGCCAGCAGCTACTACAGGTCCCTCAAGGGGCCCCAGCATTTT.